Sequencing of this T cell receptor beta chain was carried out in a study of CD8+ T cells in alopecia areata. Trimming took 6 bases from V and 9 from J; bases not matched to a gene: 10. CDR1 MNHEY and CDR2 SVGAGI come from the germline V gene. The CDR3 is made up of 14 amino acids. Sample treatment: oral pan-JAK inhibitor, 5-10 mg twice daily. RNA extraction was followed by reverse transcription into cDNA, which acted as the sequencing template. The repertoire was sequenced with immunoSEQ multiplex PCR; TCRdb's copy has only in-frame clones and lacks some. The repertoire holds 150,000 to 200,000 clones, with around three fifths as singletons.

Sequencing was performed on CD4+ T cells sorted from blood, taken at week 4, from a patient treated with tofacitinib. The sequence was obtained from a human donor with alopecia areata. The V call is TRBV6-5, the J call TRBJ2-1; 8 positions agree with TRBD1. The CDR3 sequence: CASSRQGYLGEQFF. CDR3 bases: TGTGCCAGCAGCCGACAGGGGTACTTAGGTGAGCAGTTCTTC.